Below are 3 T cell receptor beta chains sequenced from a single sample in a study of beta chain features in type 1 diabetes. Expressed TCRB transcripts were sequenced, since all the RNA that had been isolated was reverse transcribed. Sequencing was performed with immunoSEQ multiplex PCR; in TCRdb, only in-frame clones are kept and a portion is missing. The sample yields around 400,000 clones, roughly 15% seen once. The sample taken for sequencing was naive CD4+ T cells from blood. The receptors stem from a woman aged 18 to 35 in good health.

The chain combines TRBV9 with TRBJ2-1; tentative D call: TRBD1 (5 bases). This CDR3 spans 16 amino acids. CDR1 is SGDLS, CDR2 YYNGEE, per germline. Trimming shortened V by 0 bases and J by 2 bases, and 12 bases separated the two germline ends. CDR3 DNA: TGTGCCAGCAGCGTAGTCGGAACAGGTCCCTACAATGAGCAGTTCTTC. This translates into CASSVVGTGPYNEQFF.

This clone was seen more than once but under ten times. The genes are TRBV6-5 and TRBJ1-5; 9 bases are shared with TRBD1. Trimming removed 5 bases from V and 2 bases from J; junction bases left unmatched: 4. Germline V gene lookup returns CDR1 MNHEY and CDR2 SVGAGI. This CDR3 is 15 amino acids long. The CDR3 is CASSIQGAGNQPQHF. The CDR3 DNA reads as TGTGCCAGCAGTATACAGGGGGCAGGCAATCAGCCCCAGCATTTT.

The chain is built from TRBV2 and TRBJ1-1; 9 bases match TRBD1. With 6 bases clipped from V and 7 bases from J, the junction kept 6 bases outside the gene matches. CDR3 length: 13 residues. Per the germline V gene, CDR1 is SNHLY and CDR2 is FYNNEI. CDR3 nucleotide sequence: TGTGCCAGCAGCGTGGGACAGGGAGTTGAAGCTTTCTTT. This codes for CASSVGQGVEAFF.